A selection of T cell receptor beta chains follows, all from one sample in a study of identical twins. Using its own MiXCR run on the 5' RACE reads, TCRdb lists one record per CDR3 protein. Here the sample spans about 500,000 distinct CDR3 sequences, around an eighth being singletons. The same data also went into a second study, on yellow fever vaccine responses in identical twins.

Material for sequencing was CD4+ T cells sorted from blood. Every receptor here comes from a woman under 30 in good health. CDR3s include the opening cysteine and the closing phenylalanine or tryptophan. Fields, in order: J gene, D gene, clone size, V gene, CDR3 DNA, CDR3 protein. The D gene is left open where the match is weak. Part of the rows lack a size; the others show once, few, many or a class for expanded clones.

TRBJ2-3 TRBD2 NA TRBV4-2 TGTGCCAGCAGCCAAGGGTCCAGCGGGGGGGCACAAGATACGCAGTATTTT CASSQGSSGGAQDTQYF
TRBJ1-4 NA NA TRBV6-1 TGTGCCAGCAGTAGACTTTTGCCTAATGAAAAACTGTTTTTT CASSRLLPNEKLFF
TRBJ2-2 NA few TRBV5-1 TGCGCCAGCAGCTTTGGGGGAGCGATAGGGGAGCTGTTTTTT CASSFGGAIGELFF
TRBJ1-5 TRBD1 NA TRBV29-1 TGCAGCGTTGCATCAACCGGGACAGGGGATCAGCCCCAGCATTTT CSVASTGTGDQPQHF
TRBJ2-5 NA NA TRBV29-1 TGCAGCGTTCGTAGGGCTACAGGGGGGGGCCAAGAGACCCAGTACTTC CSVRRATGGGQETQYF
TRBJ2-7 TRBD1 few TRBV24-1 TGTGCCACCAGTGATCCGGGACAGGGGAGGGAGCAGTACTTC CATSDPGQGREQYF
TRBJ2-7 TRBD1 NA TRBV27 TGTGCCAGCAGGCGGGGACAGGGGACATACGAGCAGTACTTC CASRRGQGTYEQYF
TRBJ2-4 TRBD1 few TRBV5-1 TGCGCCAGCAGCTTGGCCACCGGGACAGGGCTAGCCAAAAACATTCAGTACTTC CASSLATGTGLAKNIQYF
TRBJ2-7 NA NA TRBV10-3 TGTGCCATCAGTGACATGTTAACAGGAAAAACCTACGAGCAGTACTTC CAISDMLTGKTYEQYF
TRBJ2-5 TRBD2 few TRBV7-2 TGTGCCAGCAGCTTAAGCGGGGGGGCCATTGTGACCCAGTACTTC CASSLSGGAIVTQYF
TRBJ2-7 TRBD2 few TRBV7-2 TGTGCCAGCAGCCCAAGGACTAGCGGAACGGGTGAGCAGTACTTC CASSPRTSGTGEQYF
TRBJ2-4 NA few TRBV4-3 TGCGCCAGCAGCCAAGATCCCCCAGCTGGAGGGCAGGGAAACATTCAGTACTTC CASSQDPPAGGQGNIQYF
TRBJ1-2 NA many TRBV29-1 TGCAGCGTTGAAGTGGGGCAGGGCGGCTATGGCTACACCTTC CSVEVGQGGYGYTF
TRBJ2-1 TRBD1 NA TRBV12-3/TRBV12-4 TGTGCCAGCAGCAACCGGGACAGATACAATGAGCAGTTCTTC CASSNRDRYNEQFF
TRBJ2-5 NA few TRBV5-1 TGCGCCAGCAATCCAGGGGCAGGAGAGACCCAGTACTTC CASNPGAGETQYF
TRBJ1-4 NA NA TRBV3-1 TGTGCCAGCGAGCCCCCGAGGGGACTGTTTTTT CASEPPRGLFF
TRBJ2-5 NA NA TRBV18 TGTGCCAGCTCACCACCGGCCCAAGAGACCCAGTACTTC CASSPPAQETQYF
TRBJ2-3 NA few TRBV7-9 TGTGCCAGCACAACACGATTAAACAGGTCCCGAGGAGATACGCAGTATTTT CASTTRLNRSRGDTQYF
TRBJ2-1 TRBD1 NA TRBV14 TGTGCCAGCAGCCAAGATGATAGTCCGGCAGGGGGCTTTATGAAATCGTTCTTC CASSQDDSPAGGFMKSFF
TRBJ1-5 TRBD1 NA TRBV11-2 TGTGCCAGCAGCTACACCGGGACAGGGAAAAATCAGCCCCAGCATTTT CASSYTGTGKNQPQHF
TRBJ2-1 TRBD2 few TRBV29-1 TGCAGCGTTAAGACTAGCGGGGGATACAATGAGCAGTTCTTC CSVKTSGGYNEQFF
TRBJ1-2 TRBD1 NA TRBV29-1 TGCAGCGCCAATTACCTGGACAGGTTGGGCTACACCTTC CSANYLDRLGYTF
TRBJ2-7 NA few TRBV7-2 TGTGCCAGCAGCTTAGATATCTGGGCTTACGAGCAGTACTTC CASSLDIWAYEQYF
TRBJ2-1 NA few TRBV3-1 TGTGCCAGCAGCCAAGATGGGACCGTATACAATGAGCAGTTCTTC CASSQDGTVYNEQFF
TRBJ1-6 NA many TRBV12-3/TRBV12-4 TGTGCCAGCAGAATAATGGAGTCCTATAATTCACCCCTCCACTTT CASRIMESYNSPLHF
TRBJ2-7 TRBD2 many TRBV12-3/TRBV12-4 TGTGCCAGCACTGTAGCGGGAGGGCCCATCGAGCAGTACTTC CASTVAGGPIEQYF
TRBJ2-1 TRBD2 NA TRBV6-1 TGTGCCAGCGCCGACGTGGCGGGAGGAGGTGAGCAGTTCTTC CASADVAGGGEQFF
TRBJ1-6 NA few TRBV25-1 TGTGCCAGCAGTTGGGGGGCTGGTAATTCACCCCTCCACTTT CASSWGAGNSPLHF
TRBJ2-7 TRBD1 few TRBV6-2/TRBV6-3 TGTGCCAGCAGTGCTCTGGGACAGGGTTCCCACGAGCAGTACTTC CASSALGQGSHEQYF
TRBJ2-7 TRBD2 NA TRBV7-2 TGTGCCAGCAGCCGCGGGAGCGAGCAGTACTTC CASSRGSEQYF
TRBJ2-3 NA few TRBV7-2 TGTGCCAGCAGCCCGATATTAGATACGCAGTATTTT CASSPILDTQYF
TRBJ2-3 TRBD2 NA TRBV3-1 TGTGCCAGCAGCCAATCTATAGCGGGGAGCGCAGATACGCAGTATTTT CASSQSIAGSADTQYF
TRBJ1-1 TRBD1 NA TRBV28 TGTGCCAGCAGGCCCCCGGGACAGCTTATTGAAGCTTTCTTT CASRPPGQLIEAFF
TRBJ2-5 NA NA TRBV5-1 TGCGCCAGCAGCTTGGACCCCGGGGGGACCCAGTACTTC CASSLDPGGTQYF
TRBJ2-1 NA many TRBV29-1 TGCAGCGGGGGGGACTTTTACAATGAGCAGTTCTTC CSGGDFYNEQFF
TRBJ2-7 NA NA TRBV29-1 TGCAGCGTTGAACTGCCCCGGGTCCACACCTACGAGCAGTACTTC CSVELPRVHTYEQYF
TRBJ2-3 NA NA TRBV3-1 TGTGCCAGCAGCCAAGCGGCTAGCGAAACAGATACGCAGTATTTT CASSQAASETDTQYF
TRBJ2-1 NA few TRBV15 TGTGCCACCAGCAGAGATGGCCCCCATTTCTTC CATSRDGPHFF
TRBJ2-2 TRBD2 few TRBV12-3/TRBV12-4 TGTGCCAGCATCCTATTACTAGCGGGGACCATCACCGGGGAGCTGTTTTTT CASILLLAGTITGELFF
TRBJ2-5 NA NA TRBV29-1 TGCAGCGTTGATCACCCCCCAGAGACCCAGTACTTC CSVDHPPETQYF
TRBJ1-4 TRBD1 NA TRBV2 TGTGCCAGCCGACAGGGAAATGAAAAACTGTTTTTT CASRQGNEKLFF
TRBJ2-7 TRBD1 few TRBV7-3 TGTGCCAGCAGCTACCGTTTGGACAGGACCCCCTTGGAGTACTTC CASSYRLDRTPLEYF
TRBJ2-1 TRBD1 few TRBV12-3/TRBV12-4 TGTGCCACCGCGACAGGGGTCGAGCAGTTCTTC CATATGVEQFF
TRBJ2-3 NA few TRBV7-2 TGTGCCAGCAGCTTAGCCGCGGGCGGGGGCACAGATACGCAGTATTTT CASSLAAGGGTDTQYF
TRBJ2-5 TRBD1 NA TRBV6-1 TGTGCCAGCAGTCGCGGACAGGGAGCGAGGATAGAGACCCAGTACTTC CASSRGQGARIETQYF
TRBJ1-4 TRBD1 NA TRBV11-2 TGTGCCAGCAGCTTAGAGGGACAGAGAGATGAAAAACTGTTTTTT CASSLEGQRDEKLFF